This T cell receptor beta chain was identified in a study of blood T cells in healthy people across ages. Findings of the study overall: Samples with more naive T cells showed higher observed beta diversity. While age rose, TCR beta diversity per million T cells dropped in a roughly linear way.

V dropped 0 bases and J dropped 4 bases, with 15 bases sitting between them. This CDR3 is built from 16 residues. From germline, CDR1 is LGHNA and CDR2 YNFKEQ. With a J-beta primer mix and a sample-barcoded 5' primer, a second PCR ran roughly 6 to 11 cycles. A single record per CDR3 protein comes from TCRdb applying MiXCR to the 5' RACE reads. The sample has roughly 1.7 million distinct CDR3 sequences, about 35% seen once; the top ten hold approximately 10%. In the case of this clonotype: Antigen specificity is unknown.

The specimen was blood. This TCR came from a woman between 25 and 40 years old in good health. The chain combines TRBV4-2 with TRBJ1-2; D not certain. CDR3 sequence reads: CASSQESPSAGYGYTF. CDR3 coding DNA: TGTGCCAGCAGCCAAGAAAGCCCAAGCGCAGGCTATGGCTACACCTTC.